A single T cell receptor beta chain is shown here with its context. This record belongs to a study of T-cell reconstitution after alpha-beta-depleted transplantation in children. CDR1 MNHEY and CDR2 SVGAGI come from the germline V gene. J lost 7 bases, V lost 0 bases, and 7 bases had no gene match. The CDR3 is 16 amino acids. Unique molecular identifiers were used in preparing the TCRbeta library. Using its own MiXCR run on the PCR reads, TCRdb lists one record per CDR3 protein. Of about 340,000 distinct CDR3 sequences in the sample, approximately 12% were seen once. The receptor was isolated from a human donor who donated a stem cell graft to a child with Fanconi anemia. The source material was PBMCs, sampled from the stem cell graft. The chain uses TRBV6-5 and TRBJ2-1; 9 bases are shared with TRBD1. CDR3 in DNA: TGTGCCAGCAGTTACTCGGGGACAGGGTACTATAATGAGCAGTTCTTC. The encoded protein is CASSYSGTGYYNEQFF.